The TCR beta chain described here comes from a study of blood T cell repertoires in COVID-19 (TCRdb year 2020). With regard to the full study: Samples covering the acute and convalescent phases of COVID-19 were provided by collaborators in the United States, Italy and Spain. The material from the prospective study consisted of cDNA or gDNA derived from T cells, B-cell-depleted T cells, or PBMCs. Subjects who had been exposed to COVID-19, were actively infected with it, or had recovered from it provided the deeply sampled blood TCRbeta repertoires that made up the dataset. A freely available public database, intended as a resource for researchers studying the immune response to SARS-CoV-2, is where the repertoires were released. The samples were drawn from two sources: the first 160 participants of the ongoing ImmuneRACE study, and 1,200 or so subjects contributed by 6 global collaborators. A de-identified subject ID, COVID-19 status, age in years and sex were almost always included in the sample metadata. Where available, HLA class I and class II types were taken from metadata supplied by the sample provider and were not determined by assay-based typing. Findings and caveats that apply to the study as a whole: Clinical and demographic metadata were provided uncurated, with the amount varying by source and participant.

The CDR3 starts with the cysteine, ends with the phenylalanine, and has 15 residues. The entry retains the CDR3 DNA only, 45 bases that are in frame from base 1. V is reduced by 8 bases and J by 2 bases, leaving a spacing of 17 bases between them. According to the germline V gene, CDR1 reads MGHDK and CDR2 reads SYGVNS. Of note for this clone: The target of this receptor is not known. No per-base quality is available; no much larger clone lies one base away.

The collaborating institutions used their own protocols to collect whole blood in K2EDTA tubes. For TCRbeta analysis, collaborators shipped samples in one of three forms: frozen whole blood, isolated PBMCs, or DNA extracted from either of those sample types. TCRbeta CDR3 regions were amplified from genomic DNA using the immunoSEQ Assay, a bias-controlled multiplex PCR. For the original study's pipeline: Nucleated cell counts per sample were estimated from amplification of reference gene primers within the assay. To quantify the absolute abundance of each unique TCRbeta CDR3 rearrangement, sequence reads were collapsed and filtered. For each sample, productive Simpson clonality was calculated by taking the square root of Simpson's diversity index across productive rearrangements. TCRdb limited this immuneACCESS table to in-frame rearrangements with V and J called. A share of clones is missing; checked studies link under half to unresolved V genes, and the rest is unexplained. That table furnishes V, J and clone size, whereas the DNA furnished D and trimming. The sample table records 90,000 to 140,000 clones; 65% to 90% of these occur just once. Around two fifths of the sample goes to the ten largest clones.

The chain is encoded by TRBV25-1 joined to TRBJ2-3; the D region possibly corresponds to TRBD2 (7 bases align). Sequencing was carried out using peripheral blood. This sequence originates from a man at least 80 years old with acute or convalescent COVID-19. The CDR3 protein: CASSKGGDPTDTQYF. The nucleotide sequence is TGTGCCAGCTCAAAAGGGGGGGATCCCACAGATACGCAGTATTTT. With the portions outside the CDR3 filled from the reference TRBV25-1 and TRBJ2-3 genes, the complete variable region becomes EADIYQTPRYLVIGTGKKITLECSQTMGHDKMYWYQQDPGMELHLIHYSYGVNSTEKGDLSSESTVSRIRTEHFPLTLESARPSHTSQYLCASSKGGDPTDTQYFGPGTRLTVL.